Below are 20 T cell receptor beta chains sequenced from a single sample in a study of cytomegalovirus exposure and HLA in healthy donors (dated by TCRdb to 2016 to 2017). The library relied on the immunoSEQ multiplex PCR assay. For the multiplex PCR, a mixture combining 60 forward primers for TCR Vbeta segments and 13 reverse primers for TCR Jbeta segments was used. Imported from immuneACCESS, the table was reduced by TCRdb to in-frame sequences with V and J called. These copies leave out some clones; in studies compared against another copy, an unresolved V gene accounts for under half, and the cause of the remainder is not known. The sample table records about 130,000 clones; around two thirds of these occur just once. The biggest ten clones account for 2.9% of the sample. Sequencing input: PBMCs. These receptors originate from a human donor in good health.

CDR3 sequence: CASSRGGGGGDGYTF. The CDR3 DNA is TGTGCCAGCAGCAGGGGGGGAGGGGGAGGCGATGGCTACACCTTC. The chain uses TRBV9 and TRBJ1-2; D is possibly TRBD1 (6 bases). Trimming left V 4 bases short and J 6 bases short, with 19 bases between. The CDR3 runs 15 residues. Germline V CDR1 and CDR2: SGDLS, YYNGEE. The variable domain in full, completed from reference TRBV9 and TRBJ1-2, reads DSGVTQTPKHLITATGQRVTLRCSPRSGDLSVYWYQQSLDQGLQFLIQYYNGEERAKGNILERFSAQQFPDLHSELNLSSLELGDSALYFCASSRGGGGGDGYTFGSGTRLTVV.

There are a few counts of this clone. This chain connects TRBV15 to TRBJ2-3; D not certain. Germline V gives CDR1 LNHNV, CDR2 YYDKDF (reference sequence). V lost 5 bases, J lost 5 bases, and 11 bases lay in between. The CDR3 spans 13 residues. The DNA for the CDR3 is TGTGCCACCAGCGCGCGTCATGGAGATACGCAGTATTTT. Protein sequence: CATSARHGDTQYF.

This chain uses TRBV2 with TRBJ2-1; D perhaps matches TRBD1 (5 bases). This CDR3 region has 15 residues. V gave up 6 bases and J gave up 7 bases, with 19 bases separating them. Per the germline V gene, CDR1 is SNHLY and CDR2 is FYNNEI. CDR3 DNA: TGTGCCAGCAGAGCTCCCACCGGCGGACATAATGAGCAGTTCTTC. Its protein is CASRAPTGGHNEQFF.

This chain's CDR3 is CAWSPTSGSYNEQFF. CDR3 coding DNA: TGTGCCTGGAGTCCAACTAGCGGCTCCTACAATGAGCAGTTCTTC. The rearrangement uses TRBV30 and TRBJ2-1; 8 bases align to TRBD2. This CDR3 has 15 residues. The V segment lost 2 bases and the J segment 0 bases; nucleotides outside the gene matches: 3. CDR1 and CDR2 (germline): GTSNPN, SVGIG (reference sequence).

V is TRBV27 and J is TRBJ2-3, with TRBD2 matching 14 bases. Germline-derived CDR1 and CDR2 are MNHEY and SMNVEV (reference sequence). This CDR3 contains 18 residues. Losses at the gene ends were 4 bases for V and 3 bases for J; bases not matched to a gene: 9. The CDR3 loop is CASSSGLAGEIRTDTQYF. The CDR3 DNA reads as TGTGCCAGCAGTTCGGGACTAGCGGGGGAAATCAGGACAGATACGCAGTATTTT.

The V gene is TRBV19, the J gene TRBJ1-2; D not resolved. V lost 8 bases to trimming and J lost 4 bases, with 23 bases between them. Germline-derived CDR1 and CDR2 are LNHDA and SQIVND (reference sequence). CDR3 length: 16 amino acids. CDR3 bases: TGTGCCAGTTTGCGTTCGGTGGGCAGACCTCCCTATGGCTACACCTTC. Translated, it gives CASLRSVGRPPYGYTF.

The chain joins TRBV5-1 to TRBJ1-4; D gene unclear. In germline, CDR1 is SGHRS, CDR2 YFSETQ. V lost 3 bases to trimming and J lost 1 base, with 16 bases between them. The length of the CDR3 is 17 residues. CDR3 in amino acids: CASSSRPPGGTNEKLFF. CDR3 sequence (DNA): TGCGCCAGCAGCTCCCGGCCCCCGGGTGGAACTAATGAAAAACTGTTTTTT. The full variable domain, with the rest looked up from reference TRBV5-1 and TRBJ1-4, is KAGVTQTPRYLIKTRGQQVTLSCSPISGHRSVSWYQQTPGQGLQFLFEYFSETQRNKGNFPGRFSGRQFSNSRSEMNVSTLELGDSALYLCASSSRPPGGTNEKLFFGSGTQLSVL.

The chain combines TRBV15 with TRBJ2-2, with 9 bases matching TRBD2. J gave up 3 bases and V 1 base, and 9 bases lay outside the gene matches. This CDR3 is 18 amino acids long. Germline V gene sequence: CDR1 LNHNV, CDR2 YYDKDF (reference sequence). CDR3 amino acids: CATSRVGAGGPHTGELFF. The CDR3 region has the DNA TGTGCCACCAGCAGAGTTGGGGCGGGAGGGCCCCACACCGGGGAGCTGTTTTTT.

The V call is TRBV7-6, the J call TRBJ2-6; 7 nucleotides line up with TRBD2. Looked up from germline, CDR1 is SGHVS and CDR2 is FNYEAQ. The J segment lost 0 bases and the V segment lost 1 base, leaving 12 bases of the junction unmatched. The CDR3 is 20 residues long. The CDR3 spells CASSLGNSGPFGSGANVLTF. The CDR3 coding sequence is TGTGCCAGCAGCTTAGGGAATAGCGGGCCCTTTGGCTCTGGGGCCAACGTCCTGACTTTC.

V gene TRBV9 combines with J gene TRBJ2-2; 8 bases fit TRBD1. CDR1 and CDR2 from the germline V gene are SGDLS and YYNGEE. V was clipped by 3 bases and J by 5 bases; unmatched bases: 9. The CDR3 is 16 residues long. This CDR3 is CASSAPGRGQTGELFF. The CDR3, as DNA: TGTGCCAGCAGCGCTCCAGGCAGGGGGCAGACCGGGGAGCTGTTTTTT. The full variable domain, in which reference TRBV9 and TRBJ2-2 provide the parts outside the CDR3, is DSGVTQTPKHLITATGQRVTLRCSPRSGDLSVYWYQQSLDQGLQFLIQYYNGEERAKGNILERFSAQQFPDLHSELNLSSLELGDSALYFCASSAPGRGQTGELFFGEGSRLTVL.

The CDR3 nucleotides are TGTGCCAGCCGTCGGACAGGGGCATTCTACGAGCAGTACTTC. Protein sequence: CASRRTGAFYEQYF. This rearrangement joins TRBV19 to TRBJ2-7; 9 nucleotides agree with TRBD1. The CDR3 covers 14 residues. CDR1 is LNHDA and CDR2 is SQIVND in the germline V gene (reference sequence). Trimming cost V 9 bases and J 3 bases; bases outside gene matches: 9.

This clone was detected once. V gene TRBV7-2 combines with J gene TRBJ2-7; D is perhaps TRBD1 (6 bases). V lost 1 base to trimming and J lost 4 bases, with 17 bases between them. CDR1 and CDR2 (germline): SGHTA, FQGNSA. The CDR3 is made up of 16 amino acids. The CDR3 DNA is TGTGCCAGCAGCTTAGACGCAGGGGCCTTTCCTTACGAGCAGTACTTC. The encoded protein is CASSLDAGAFPYEQYF.

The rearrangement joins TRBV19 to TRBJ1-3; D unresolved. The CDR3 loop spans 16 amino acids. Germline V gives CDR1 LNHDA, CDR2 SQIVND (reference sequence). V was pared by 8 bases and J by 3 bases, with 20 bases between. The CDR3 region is CASSRTQDIYGNTIYF. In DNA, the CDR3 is TGTGCCAGTTCCCGAACTCAAGACATTTATGGAAACACCATATATTTT.

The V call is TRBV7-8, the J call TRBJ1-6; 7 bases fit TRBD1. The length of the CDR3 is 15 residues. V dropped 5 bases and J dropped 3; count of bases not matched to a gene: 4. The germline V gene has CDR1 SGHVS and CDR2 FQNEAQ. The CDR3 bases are TGTGCCAGCAGCCCAGACAGGGACTATAATTCACCCCTCCACTTT. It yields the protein CASSPDRDYNSPLHF.

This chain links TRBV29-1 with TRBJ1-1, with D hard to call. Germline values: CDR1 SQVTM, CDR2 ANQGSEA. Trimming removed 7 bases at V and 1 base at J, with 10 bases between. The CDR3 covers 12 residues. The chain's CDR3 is CSGLQTNTEAFF. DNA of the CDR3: TGCAGCGGTTTACAGACGAACACTGAAGCTTTCTTT. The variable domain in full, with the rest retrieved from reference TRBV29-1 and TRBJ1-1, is SAVISQKPSRDICQRGTSLTIQCQVDSQVTMMFWYRQQPGQSLTLIATANQGSEATYESGFVIDKFPISRPNLTFSTLTVSNMSPEDSSIYLCSGLQTNTEAFFGQGTRLTVV.

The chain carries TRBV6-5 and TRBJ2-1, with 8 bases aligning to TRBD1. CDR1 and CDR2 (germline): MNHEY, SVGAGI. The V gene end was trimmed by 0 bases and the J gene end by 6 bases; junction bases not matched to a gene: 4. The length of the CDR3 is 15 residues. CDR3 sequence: CASSYSMGQANEQFF. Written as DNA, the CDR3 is TGTGCCAGCAGTTACTCGATGGGACAGGCCAATGAGCAGTTCTTC.

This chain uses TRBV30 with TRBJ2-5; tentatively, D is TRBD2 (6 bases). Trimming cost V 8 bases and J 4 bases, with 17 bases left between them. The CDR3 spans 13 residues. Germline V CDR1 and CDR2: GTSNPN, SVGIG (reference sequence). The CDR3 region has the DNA TGTGCCGTGAGGTTGGGGAGGAGAGAGACCCAGTACTTC. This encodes CAVRLGRRETQYF.

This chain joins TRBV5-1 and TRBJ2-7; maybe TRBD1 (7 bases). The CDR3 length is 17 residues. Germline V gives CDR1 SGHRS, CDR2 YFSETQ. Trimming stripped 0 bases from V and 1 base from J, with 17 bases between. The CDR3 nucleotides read TGCGCCAGCAGCTTGGCGTTTTGGCAGGGGGGATCCTACGAGCAGTACTTC. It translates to CASSLAFWQGGSYEQYF.

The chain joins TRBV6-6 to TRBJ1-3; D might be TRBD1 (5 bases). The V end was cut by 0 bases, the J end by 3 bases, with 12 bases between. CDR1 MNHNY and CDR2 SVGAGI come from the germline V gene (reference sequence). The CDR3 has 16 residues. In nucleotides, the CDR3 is TGTGCCAGCAGTTACTCCCCGCAGGGCGGTGGAAACACCATATATTTT. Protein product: CASSYSPQGGGNTIYF.

The CDR3 DNA reads as TGTGCCAGCAGCCTCCGGGACAGGGGGCCCCGGAACACTGAAGCTTTCTTT. Its translation is CASSLRDRGPRNTEAFF. The chain joins TRBV4-2 to TRBJ1-1; 12 bases agree with TRBD1. V was clipped by 4 bases and J by 1 base; unmatched bases: 7. This CDR3 contains 17 residues. CDR1 is LGHNA and CDR2 is YNFKEQ in the germline V gene.